The 14 T cell receptor beta chains below all came from one sample that was sequenced in a study of cytomegalovirus exposure and HLA in healthy donors. PCR primers comprised 60 Vbeta and 13 Jbeta primers. Assay used: immunoSEQ multiplex PCR; TCRdb lists only in-frame clones, some missing. The table lists approximately 130,000 clones, roughly 80% of them singletons, with about 1.3% in the top ten. Sequencing input: PBMCs. Receptors were obtained from a man aged 50 to 60 in good health and CMV-seronegative.

This clone was recorded a few times. The chain is built from TRBV13 and TRBJ2-7, with 10 positions matching TRBD1. Germline values: CDR1 PRHDT, CDR2 FYEKMQ (reference sequence). The CDR3 is made up of 15 amino acids. Unmatched junction bases numbered 6, after V lost 5 bases and J lost 2 bases. DNA of the CDR3: TGTGCCAGCAGCCCGCGGACAGGGGGGACCTACGAGCAGTACTTC. It codes for CASSPRTGGTYEQYF.

This clone was picked up one time. This chain uses TRBV6-1 with TRBJ2-5, with 11 positions matching TRBD1. V lost 6 bases, J lost 2 bases, and 2 bases stayed unmatched. Germline V gene sequence: CDR1 MNHNS, CDR2 SASEGT. The CDR3 spans 14 residues. The CDR3 DNA follows: TGTGCCAGCAGCTGGGACAGGGGGCAAGAGACCCAGTACTTC. This translates into CASSWDRGQETQYF.

V gene TRBV5-8 combines with J gene TRBJ2-2, with 9 positions matching TRBD1. CDR1 and CDR2 from the germline V gene are SGHTS and YDEGEE. The CDR3 is made up of 16 amino acids. The V segment lost 5 bases and the J segment 13 bases; nucleotides outside the gene matches: 18. The CDR3 DNA reads TGTGCCAGCAGTCAGGACAGGGGCCGATCGCCTTGGGTGCTGTTTTTT. It translates to CASSQDRGRSPWVLFF.

The rearrangement joins TRBV28 to TRBJ2-5, with a tentative D call TRBD2 (6 bases). This CDR3 spans 14 amino acids. Per the germline V gene, CDR1 is MDHEN and CDR2 is SYDVKM. Trimming stripped 7 bases from V and 2 bases from J, with 14 bases between. CDR3 region: CASMGWDLQETQYF. The CDR3 nucleotides are TGTGCCAGCATGGGTTGGGACTTGCAAGAGACCCAGTACTTC.

The V and J genes are TRBV7-8 and TRBJ2-7; 9 nucleotides align to TRBD1. The trim removed 5 bases at V and 2 bases at J, leaving 16 bases unmatched. This CDR3 has 18 amino acids. CDR1 is SGHVS, CDR2 FQNEAQ, per germline. The CDR3 protein is CASSLQTGGVLTAYEQYF. In DNA, the CDR3 is TGTGCCAGCAGCCTTCAGACAGGGGGAGTCTTGACGGCCTACGAGCAGTACTTC.

The V gene is TRBV6-6, the J gene TRBJ2-7, with 8 bases that match TRBD2. Germline V gene data show CDR1 as MNHNY and CDR2 as SVGAGI (reference sequence). Losses at the gene ends were 0 bases for V and 9 bases for J; bases not matched to a gene: 7. The length of the CDR3 is 14 residues. The CDR3 coding sequence is TGTGCCAGCAGTTACTCTCCAGCGGGAGACGCGCAGTACTTC. Amino acid sequence: CASSYSPAGDAQYF.

The V and J genes are TRBV28 and TRBJ1-1; tentative D call: TRBD1 (5 bases). Germline CDR1 and CDR2: MDHEN and SYDVKM. V shed 1 base and J shed 5 bases, with 11 bases lying between them. CDR3 length equals 14 residues. CDR3 sequence (DNA): TGTGCCAGCAGTTTATCGGAGGGGCGGACTGAAGCTTTCTTT. Translated, it gives CASSLSEGRTEAFF.

This clone was seen only a few times. The chain carries TRBV5-6 and TRBJ2-3; 15 bases fit TRBD2. The CDR3 consists of 17 residues. V was clipped by 1 base and J by 6 bases; unmatched bases: 6. Germline loops: CDR1 SGHDT, CDR2 YYEEEE. The CDR3 loop is CASSLKGLAGGWDTQYF. The CDR3 DNA reads as TGTGCCAGCAGCTTGAAGGGACTAGCGGGAGGCTGGGATACGCAGTATTTT.

This chain links TRBV6-1 with TRBJ2-4, with D possibly being TRBD1 (6 bases). V lost 3 bases and J 7 bases, leaving 16 bases between the germline ends. Per germline, CDR1 MNHNS and CDR2 SASEGT. The CDR3 runs to 15 residues. The DNA of the CDR3 is TGTGCCAGCAGTGAGATTAGCCGGCAGGGGAACATTCAGTACTTC. Protein product: CASSEISRQGNIQYF.

The chain has TRBV19 and TRBJ1-4; D unresolved. The V end was cut by 7 bases, the J end by 3 bases, with 21 bases between. CDR3 length: 17 residues. Germline values: CDR1 LNHDA, CDR2 SQIVND (reference sequence). As DNA, the CDR3 is TGTGCCAGTACTCCGGCGGCAGCTGGCGCGGCTAATGAAAAACTGTTTTTT. Its translation: CASTPAAAGAANEKLFF.

The rearrangement links TRBV5-1 to TRBJ2-3; 9 bases align to TRBD2. Per germline, CDR1 SGHRS and CDR2 YFSETQ. The CDR3 spans 15 residues. V dropped 2 bases and J dropped 2; count of bases not matched to a gene: 3. The CDR3 sequence is CASSFSGRITDTQYF. The CDR3 nucleotides are TGCGCCAGCAGCTTTAGCGGGAGAATCACAGATACGCAGTATTTT. Combining the CDR3 with reference TRBV5-1 and TRBJ2-3 gives the whole variable domain KAGVTQTPRYLIKTRGQQVTLSCSPISGHRSVSWYQQTPGQGLQFLFEYFSETQRNKGNFPGRFSGRQFSNSRSEMNVSTLELGDSALYLCASSFSGRITDTQYFGPGTRLTVL.

As concerns this clone: This specimen includes other DNA sequences encoding the same CDR3. V is TRBV5-4 and J is TRBJ2-7; perhaps TRBD2 as D (6 bases). V was trimmed by 4 bases and J by 1 base, leaving 9 bases between them. The germline gives CDR1 SGHNT, CDR2 YYREEE (reference sequence). This CDR3 contains 13 residues. The CDR3 sequence: CASSAGLSYEQYF. The CDR3 coding sequence is TGTGCCAGCAGCGCAGGACTATCCTACGAGCAGTACTTC. The complete variable domain, with remaining parts taken from reference TRBV5-4 and TRBJ2-7, reads ETGVTQSPTHLIKTRGQQVTLRCSSQSGHNTVSWYQQALGQGPQFIFQYYREEENGRGNFPPRFSGLQFPNYSSELNVNALELDDSALYLCASSAGLSYEQYFGPGTRLTVT.

J is TRBJ1-2 and V is TRBV11-2, with D possibly matching TRBD1 (5 bases). Deletions cut 1 base from V and 3 bases from J, with 9 bases between. CDR1 SGHAT and CDR2 FQNNGV come from the germline V gene. The CDR3 extends over 14 amino acids. In DNA, the CDR3 is TGTGCCAGCAGCTTAGGGGGAGGGGACTATGGCTACACCTTC. Encoded protein: CASSLGGGDYGYTF.

This sequence joins TRBV6-4 and TRBJ2-1; 10 bases are a match to TRBD2. The length of the CDR3 is 16 residues. With 5 bases clipped from V and 3 bases from J, the junction kept 7 bases outside the gene matches. CDR1 and CDR2 from the germline V gene are MRHNA and SNTAGT. The DNA of the CDR3 is TGTGCCAGCAGTCAGGGTACTAGCGGGATCTACAATGAGCAGTTCTTC. This sequence encodes CASSQGTSGIYNEQFF.